Listed below are T cell receptor beta chains from one sample, sequenced in a study of T cell responses to AZD1222 COVID-19 vaccine. Some clones are missing from TCRdb's copy, which holds only in-frame ones; the method was immunoSEQ multiplex PCR. This table has roughly 200,000 clones, 90% to 95% appearing once. The source was peripheral blood, collected 28 days after the second AZD1222 dose. These receptors were collected from an adult who received the AZD1222 COVID-19 vaccine. Each CDR3 is given with its conserved first and last residue. A D gene is named only where the DNA matches it firmly. For some rows the clone size is stated as once, few or many, or as a class when expanded; others skip it.

abundance: -
d_gene: -
v_gene: TRBV2
j_gene: TRBJ2-7
CDR3aa: CASSEQGISYEQYF
CDR3nt: TGTGCCAGCAGTGAACAGGGAATCTCCTACGAGCAGTACTTC

abundance: -
d_gene: -
v_gene: TRBV11-3
j_gene: TRBJ2-1
CDR3aa: CASSFQGLGEEQFF
CDR3nt: TGTGCCAGCAGCTTTCAGGGTCTCGGGGAGGAGCAGTTCTTC

abundance: -
d_gene: -
v_gene: TRBV30
j_gene: TRBJ2-3
CDR3aa: CAWSPGGIRTDTQYF
CDR3nt: TGTGCCTGGAGTCCGGGCGGGATACGCACAGATACGCAGTATTTT

abundance: -
d_gene: -
v_gene: TRBV7-6
j_gene: TRBJ1-1
CDR3aa: CASSLGSPGLVGAFF
CDR3nt: TGTGCCAGCAGCTTAGGATCACCGGGCCTAGTGGGAGCTTTCTTT

abundance: -
d_gene: -
v_gene: TRBV3-1/TRBV3-2
j_gene: TRBJ2-1
CDR3aa: CASSQEPPMYEQFF
CDR3nt: TGTGCCAGCAGCCAAGAGCCCCCCATGTATGAGCAGTTCTTC

abundance: -
d_gene: -
v_gene: TRBV7-2
j_gene: TRBJ1-6
CDR3aa: CASSLGGMGNSPLHF
CDR3nt: TGTGCCAGCAGCTTAGGAGGGATGGGGAATTCACCCCTCCACTTT

abundance: -
d_gene: -
v_gene: TRBV6-6
j_gene: TRBJ2-7
CDR3aa: CASHPGGSYEQYF
CDR3nt: TGTGCCAGCCACCCCGGGGGCAGTTACGAGCAGTACTTC

abundance: -
d_gene: -
v_gene: TRBV19
j_gene: TRBJ2-1
CDR3aa: CASSHGPNEQFF
CDR3nt: TGTGCCAGTAGTCATGGGCCTAATGAGCAGTTCTTC

abundance: few
d_gene: -
v_gene: TRBV30
j_gene: TRBJ1-6
CDR3aa: CAWSVLSYNSPLHF
CDR3nt: TGTGCCTGGAGTGTCCTCTCCTATAATTCACCCCTCCACTTT

abundance: -
d_gene: TRBD1
v_gene: TRBV6-5
j_gene: TRBJ2-1
CDR3aa: CASRPPGQGYNEQFF
CDR3nt: TGTGCCAGCAGACCCCCGGGACAGGGGTACAATGAGCAGTTCTTC

abundance: -
d_gene: -
v_gene: TRBV7-9
j_gene: TRBJ1-2
CDR3aa: CASSQRESTGYTF
CDR3nt: TGTGCCAGCAGCCAGAGGGAGTCGACTGGCTACACCTTC

abundance: -
d_gene: TRBD2
v_gene: TRBV24-1
j_gene: TRBJ2-3
CDR3aa: CATSQSGTSDTQYF
CDR3nt: TGTGCCACCAGTCAAAGCGGGACCTCGGATACGCAGTATTTT

abundance: -
d_gene: TRBD2
v_gene: TRBV6-2/TRBV6-3
j_gene: TRBJ2-1
CDR3aa: CASSVAGDFYNEQFF
CDR3nt: TGTGCCAGCAGTGTAGCGGGGGATTTCTACAATGAGCAGTTCTTC

abundance: -
d_gene: -
v_gene: TRBV6-5
j_gene: TRBJ1-3
CDR3aa: CASSYSRGASGNTIYF
CDR3nt: TGTGCCAGCAGTTACTCTCGGGGGGCCTCTGGAAACACCATATATTTT

abundance: -
d_gene: -
v_gene: TRBV5-1
j_gene: TRBJ2-1
CDR3aa: CASSTGEASYNEQFF
CDR3nt: TGCGCCAGCAGTACAGGAGAGGCCAGCTACAATGAGCAGTTCTTC

abundance: -
d_gene: -
v_gene: TRBV5-1
j_gene: TRBJ1-1
CDR3aa: CASSPEGRATEAFF
CDR3nt: TGCGCCAGCAGCCCCGAGGGGAGGGCCACTGAAGCTTTCTTT

abundance: -
d_gene: TRBD1
v_gene: TRBV9
j_gene: TRBJ1-6
CDR3aa: CASSGRQGDNSPLHF
CDR3nt: TGTGCCAGCAGCGGGAGACAGGGTGACAACTCACCCCTCCACTTT

abundance: -
d_gene: -
v_gene: TRBV9
j_gene: TRBJ1-6
CDR3aa: CASSVQARSPLHF
CDR3nt: TGTGCCAGCAGCGTACAGGCTCGGTCACCCCTCCACTTT

abundance: few
d_gene: TRBD1
v_gene: TRBV9
j_gene: TRBJ2-5
CDR3aa: CASSGRQGGETQYF
CDR3nt: TGTGCCAGCAGCGGACGACAGGGTGGGGAGACCCAGTACTTC

abundance: -
d_gene: -
v_gene: TRBV19
j_gene: TRBJ1-3
CDR3aa: CASSTLWGGSGNTIYF
CDR3nt: TGTGCCAGTAGTACCCTTTGGGGGGGCTCTGGAAACACCATATATTTT

abundance: -
d_gene: TRBD1
v_gene: TRBV18
j_gene: TRBJ1-6
CDR3aa: CASSLTGTVANSPLHF
CDR3nt: TGTGCCAGCTCACTAACCGGGACAGTGGCTAATTCACCCCTCCACTTT

abundance: -
d_gene: -
v_gene: TRBV6-5
j_gene: TRBJ2-2
CDR3aa: CASKDANTGELFF
CDR3nt: TGTGCCAGCAAGGACGCGAACACCGGGGAGCTGTTTTTT

abundance: -
d_gene: -
v_gene: TRBV27
j_gene: TRBJ2-5
CDR3aa: CASSPRVGETQYF
CDR3nt: TGTGCCAGCAGTCCGCGGGTGGGGGAGACCCAGTACTTC

abundance: -
d_gene: -
v_gene: TRBV2
j_gene: TRBJ1-4
CDR3aa: CASRKSGGANEKLFF
CDR3nt: TGTGCCAGCAGGAAGTCCGGGGGGGCTAATGAAAAACTGTTTTTT

abundance: -
d_gene: -
v_gene: TRBV12-3/TRBV12-4
j_gene: TRBJ1-5
CDR3aa: CASQVGGNQPQHF
CDR3nt: TGTGCCAGCCAGGTGGGGGGCAATCAGCCCCAGCATTTT

abundance: -
d_gene: TRBD2
v_gene: TRBV19
j_gene: TRBJ2-3
CDR3aa: CASRRGGLAGVNTDTQYF
CDR3nt: TGTGCCAGTAGGCGCGGGGGACTAGCGGGAGTTAACACAGATACGCAGTATTTT

abundance: -
d_gene: TRBD1
v_gene: TRBV5-4
j_gene: TRBJ1-1
CDR3aa: CASSDRVRDTEAFF
CDR3nt: TGTGCCAGCAGCGACAGGGTCAGGGACACTGAAGCTTTCTTT

abundance: -
d_gene: TRBD2
v_gene: TRBV29-1
j_gene: TRBJ2-3
CDR3aa: CSTAGGLGTDTQYF
CDR3nt: TGCAGCACGGCGGGGGGGCTAGGAACAGATACGCAGTATTTT

abundance: -
d_gene: TRBD1
v_gene: TRBV6-5
j_gene: TRBJ1-1
CDR3aa: CASSSQGATEAFF
CDR3nt: TGTGCCAGCAGTTCTCAGGGGGCCACTGAAGCTTTCTTT

abundance: -
d_gene: TRBD1
v_gene: TRBV7-2
j_gene: TRBJ1-5
CDR3aa: CASSLRTGEQPQHF
CDR3nt: TGTGCCAGCAGCTTACGGACAGGGGAACAGCCCCAGCATTTT

abundance: -
d_gene: TRBD1
v_gene: TRBV4-1
j_gene: TRBJ1-2
CDR3aa: CASSRTGNYGYTF
CDR3nt: TGCGCCAGCAGCCGGACAGGGAACTATGGCTACACCTTC

abundance: -
d_gene: TRBD2
v_gene: TRBV9
j_gene: TRBJ2-1
CDR3aa: CASSAGSGSVYNEQFF
CDR3nt: TGTGCCAGCAGCGCCGGTAGCGGGAGTGTTTACAATGAGCAGTTCTTC

abundance: -
d_gene: -
v_gene: TRBV6-2/TRBV6-3
j_gene: TRBJ1-1
CDR3aa: CASSYIPGTEAFF
CDR3nt: TGTGCCAGCAGTTACATACCCGGTACTGAAGCTTTCTTT

abundance: -
d_gene: -
v_gene: TRBV7-2
j_gene: TRBJ1-1
CDR3aa: CASSLIRGWDTEAFF
CDR3nt: TGTGCCAGCAGCTTAATCAGGGGTTGGGACACTGAAGCTTTCTTT

abundance: -
d_gene: -
v_gene: TRBV3-1/TRBV3-2
j_gene: TRBJ2-6
CDR3aa: CASSGFSGANVLTF
CDR3nt: TGTGCCAGCAGTGGCTTCTCTGGGGCCAACGTCCTGACTTTC

abundance: -
d_gene: -
v_gene: TRBV7-2
j_gene: TRBJ2-2
CDR3aa: CASSLRPGNTGELFF
CDR3nt: TGTGCCAGCAGCTTACGTCCGGGGAACACCGGGGAGCTGTTTTTT

abundance: few
d_gene: -
v_gene: TRBV11-2
j_gene: TRBJ2-1
CDR3aa: CASSLTDNEQFF
CDR3nt: TGTGCCAGCAGCTTAACTGACAATGAGCAGTTCTTC

abundance: -
d_gene: TRBD2
v_gene: TRBV6-4
j_gene: TRBJ2-3
CDR3aa: CASSLSGRVDTQYF
CDR3nt: TGTGCCAGCAGTCTTAGCGGGAGGGTCGATACGCAGTATTTT

abundance: once
d_gene: TRBD1
v_gene: TRBV3-1/TRBV3-2
j_gene: TRBJ2-2
CDR3aa: CASSQGQGGKLFF
CDR3nt: TGTGCCAGCAGCCAAGGACAGGGGGGTAAGCTGTTTTTT

abundance: -
d_gene: TRBD2
v_gene: TRBV4-2
j_gene: TRBJ2-1
CDR3aa: CASSQAGTSEPYNEQFF
CDR3nt: TGTGCCAGCAGCCAAGCCGGGACTAGCGAGCCTTACAATGAGCAGTTCTTC

abundance: -
d_gene: -
v_gene: TRBV12-3/TRBV12-4
j_gene: TRBJ1-2
CDR3aa: CASSFKGSYGYTF
CDR3nt: TGTGCCAGCAGTTTTAAAGGGTCCTATGGCTACACCTTC

abundance: -
d_gene: TRBD1
v_gene: TRBV11-2
j_gene: TRBJ1-3
CDR3aa: CASSYRGSGNTIYF
CDR3nt: TGTGCCAGCAGCTACAGGGGCTCTGGAAACACCATATATTTT

abundance: once
d_gene: -
v_gene: TRBV11-2
j_gene: TRBJ2-7
CDR3aa: CASSLDLGSYEQYF
CDR3nt: TGTGCCAGCAGCTTAGATCTGGGCTCCTACGAGCAGTACTTC

abundance: once
d_gene: TRBD1
v_gene: TRBV30
j_gene: TRBJ2-5
CDR3aa: CASSGTGGVSETQYF
CDR3nt: TGTGCCTCCAGCGGGACAGGGGGTGTCTCAGAGACCCAGTACTTC

abundance: -
d_gene: -
v_gene: TRBV11-2
j_gene: TRBJ2-1
CDR3aa: CASSLGTSYNEQFF
CDR3nt: TGTGCCAGCAGCTTGGGTACTAGCTACAATGAGCAGTTCTTC

abundance: -
d_gene: TRBD1
v_gene: TRBV6-5
j_gene: TRBJ1-1
CDR3aa: CASQDRVNTEAFF
CDR3nt: TGTGCCAGCCAGGACAGGGTGAACACTGAAGCTTTCTTT

abundance: -
d_gene: -
v_gene: TRBV9
j_gene: TRBJ2-2
CDR3aa: CASSSFGGNTGELFF
CDR3nt: TGTGCCAGCAGCTCCTTCGGGGGGAACACCGGGGAGCTGTTTTTT

abundance: -
d_gene: TRBD2
v_gene: TRBV7-9
j_gene: TRBJ2-7
CDR3aa: CASSPQRDYRYEQYF
CDR3nt: TGTGCCAGCAGCCCGCAGAGGGACTACCGCTACGAGCAGTACTTC

abundance: -
d_gene: -
v_gene: TRBV19
j_gene: TRBJ2-2
CDR3aa: CASSMKRLNTGELFF
CDR3nt: TGTGCCAGTAGTATGAAGAGGTTGAACACCGGGGAGCTGTTTTTT

abundance: -
d_gene: -
v_gene: TRBV3-1/TRBV3-2
j_gene: TRBJ1-3
CDR3aa: CASSQFPSGNTIYF
CDR3nt: TGTGCCAGCAGCCAGTTTCCCTCTGGAAACACCATATATTTT

abundance: -
d_gene: -
v_gene: TRBV3-1/TRBV3-2
j_gene: TRBJ2-4
CDR3aa: CASSRRGGQRKNIQYF
CDR3nt: TGTGCCAGCAGCCGTAGGGGTGGGCAGCGGAAAAACATTCAGTACTTC

abundance: -
d_gene: TRBD2
v_gene: TRBV2
j_gene: TRBJ2-1
CDR3aa: CASSLGVLRTSPYNEQFF
CDR3nt: TGTGCCAGCAGTTTGGGGGTGCTTAGGACTAGCCCCTACAATGAGCAGTTCTTC

abundance: -
d_gene: TRBD1
v_gene: TRBV7-2
j_gene: TRBJ1-2
CDR3aa: CASSIRQGFYGYTF
CDR3nt: TGTGCCAGCAGCATCAGACAGGGTTTCTATGGCTACACCTTC

abundance: -
d_gene: -
v_gene: TRBV6-5
j_gene: TRBJ1-6
CDR3aa: CASHSSVPYNSPLHF
CDR3nt: TGTGCCAGCCATTCGTCGGTACCCTATAATTCACCCCTCCACTTT

abundance: -
d_gene: -
v_gene: TRBV5-1
j_gene: TRBJ2-5
CDR3aa: CASSLVPGQEETQYF
CDR3nt: TGCGCCAGCAGCTTGGTACCAGGGCAGGAAGAGACCCAGTACTTC

abundance: -
d_gene: TRBD1
v_gene: TRBV4-1
j_gene: TRBJ1-6
CDR3aa: CASSQVGGYRGRSSYNSPLHF
CDR3nt: TGCGCCAGCAGCCAAGTCGGCGGGTACAGGGGTCGGAGCTCCTATAATTCACCCCTCCACTTT

abundance: -
d_gene: -
v_gene: TRBV11-2
j_gene: TRBJ2-1
CDR3aa: CASSSAGSSYNEQFF
CDR3nt: TGTGCCAGCAGCTCGGCGGGGAGCTCCTACAATGAGCAGTTCTTC

abundance: -
d_gene: TRBD2
v_gene: TRBV18
j_gene: TRBJ2-2
CDR3aa: CASSPQGLAGQNGELFF
CDR3nt: TGTGCCAGCTCACCACAAGGGCTAGCGGGACAGAACGGGGAGCTGTTTTTT

abundance: few
d_gene: -
v_gene: TRBV3-1/TRBV3-2
j_gene: TRBJ1-6
CDR3aa: CASSQGGGGARNSPLHF
CDR3nt: TGTGCCAGCAGCCAAGGGGGGGGTGGCGCTCGGAATTCACCCCTCCACTTT

abundance: -
d_gene: TRBD1
v_gene: TRBV9
j_gene: TRBJ2-1
CDR3aa: CASSADRESYNEQFF
CDR3nt: TGTGCCAGCAGTGCTGACAGGGAGTCCTACAATGAGCAGTTCTTC